A single sample is the source of the 3 T cell receptor beta chains below, sequenced in a study of early T cells in non-severe SARS-CoV-2 infection (dated by TCRdb to about 2021). The library came from 5' RACE. Instrument on record: NextSeq 500. Clones were called with MiXCR by TCRdb after fastp trimmed the public reads at Q25, and only in-frame beta chains were retained. Every CDR3 protein is listed once, alongside the most common genes and DNA of its rows. Here the sample has approximately 52,000 distinct CDR3 sequences; around 8% occur a single time. The biggest ten clones account for about 9% of the sample. The sequenced material came from whole blood. The origin of the receptors is an adult who was a healthcare worker with PCR-confirmed SARS-CoV-2 infection or an uninfected control (not recorded which).

Sample share makes this clonotype medium-sized. The chain has TRBV20-1 and TRBJ1-1, with D hard to call. The CDR3 is 11 residues long. In germline, CDR1 is DFQATT, CDR2 SNEGSKA (reference sequence). V dropped 6 bases and J dropped 5 bases, with 10 bases sitting between them. The CDR3 sequence is CSAREGTEAFF. The CDR3 coding sequence is TGCAGTGCCCGGGAAGGGACTGAAGCTTTCTTT.

This clonotype was detected a few times. CDR3 bases: TGTGCCAGCAGCCAAGCGGGGCCTAGCACAGATACGCAGTATTTT. Protein sequence: CASSQAGPSTDTQYF. J is TRBJ2-3 and V is TRBV7-3, with 7 positions matching TRBD2. Losses at the gene ends were 5 bases for V and 0 bases for J; bases not matched to a gene: 5. There are 15 residues in the CDR3. The germline CDR1 and CDR2 sequences are SGHTA and FQGTGA.

This clonotype occurred a few times. The CDR3 protein is CASSPDSYNEQFF. The CDR3 region has the DNA TGTGCCAGCAGCCCAGACAGCTACAATGAGCAGTTCTTC. The J gene is TRBJ2-1, the V gene TRBV14; a weak D match, TRBD1 (5 bases). Trimming pared 4 bases from V and 3 bases from J, leaving 7 bases between. Per the germline V gene, CDR1 is SGHDN and CDR2 is FVKESK. The CDR3 has 13 residues.